This entry lists 25 T cell receptor beta chains sequenced from one sample in a study of human T cells and chemical hapten exposure. TCRdb redid the calling of the RACE reads with MiXCR, one entry per CDR3 protein. Among around 130,000 distinct CDR3 sequences listed, roughly 10% were seen once. Time point reported: patch test 3, about 24 weeks after DPC sensitization. Treatment in this sample: therapeutic diphenylcyclopropenone sensitization with weekly scalp DPC. Sequencing was performed on whole blood, taken in connection with sensitization to the hapten diphenylcyclopropenone (DPC). The receptor source for this set is a woman aged 45 to 65 with alopecia areata. Some clones in this sample may be carry-over from other donors' samples.

This clonotype came up a few times. The chain has TRBV5-1 and TRBJ2-7; a weak D match, TRBD2 (6 bases). CDR3 size: 13 residues. V was cut by 3 bases and J by 7 bases, with 14 bases left in between. From germline, CDR1 is SGHRS and CDR2 YFSETQ. The chain's CDR3 is CASSSGEAGEQYF. As DNA, the CDR3 is TGCGCCAGCAGCTCGGGGGAGGCTGGGGAGCAGTACTTC.

V gene TRBV11-2 combines with J gene TRBJ2-1; TRBD2 aligns across 7 bases. CDR3 length: 16 residues. V shed 3 bases, J shed 3 bases, and the junction held 8 bases outside the gene matches. CDR1 and CDR2 from the germline V gene are SGHAT and FQNNGV. As DNA, the CDR3 is TGTGCCAGCAGCTTTTCCAGCGGGGTATTCTACAATGAGCAGTTCTTC. Translated, it gives CASSFSSGVFYNEQFF.

Many counts were recorded for this clonotype. The rearrangement uses TRBV5-1 and TRBJ2-5; D unresolved. Germline V lookup: CDR1 SGHRS, CDR2 YFSETQ. The CDR3 totals 15 residues. Deletions cut 2 bases from V and 5 bases from J, with 16 bases between. DNA for the CDR3: TGCGCCAGCAGCTTCGGTTCAGCTGCGATGGAGACCCAGTACTTC. Translation gives CASSFGSAAMETQYF.

This clonotype came up many times. The chain employs TRBV18 and TRBJ1-1; D gene unclear. Looked up from germline, CDR1 is KGHSH and CDR2 is LQKENI. The CDR3 runs 13 residues. Deletions cut 2 bases from V and 4 bases from J, with 8 bases between. In nucleotides, the CDR3 is TGTGCCAGCTCACCAACTATGGGCACTGAAGCTTTCTTT. Amino acids: CASSPTMGTEAFF.

This clonotype has only a few counts. The rearrangement links TRBV14 to TRBJ1-1, with D tentatively TRBD1 (6 bases). The germline V and J ends were trimmed by 0 bases and 5 bases, with 13 bases remaining between them. CDR1 and CDR2 (germline): SGHDN, FVKESK. The length of the CDR3 is 15 residues. CDR3 bases: TGTGCCAGCAGCCAAGATCCAGTCAGGGGAACTGAAGCTTTCTTT. Its translation: CASSQDPVRGTEAFF.

The chain carries TRBV18 and TRBJ1-1; the D gene is possibly TRBD1 (5 bases). CDR1 is KGHSH and CDR2 is LQKENI in the germline V gene. CDR3 length: 15 residues. The V end was cut by 3 bases, the J end by 5 bases, with 16 bases between. CDR3 protein: CASSPNDGGRTEAFF. The CDR3 bases are TGTGCCAGCTCACCCAACGACGGGGGGAGGACTGAAGCTTTCTTT.

This rearrangement joins TRBV7-6 to TRBJ1-1, with a possible D match to TRBD1 (6 bases). The germline gives CDR1 SGHVS, CDR2 FNYEAQ. The CDR3 has 14 amino acids. Trimming removed 4 bases from V and 1 base from J, with 10 bases in between. The DNA for the CDR3 is TGTGCCAGCAGCTCCGTGACAGGGAACACTGAAGCTTTCTTT. Its translation is CASSSVTGNTEAFF.

This chain joins TRBV4-1 and TRBJ1-2, with D possibly TRBD1 on 5 matching bases. The CDR3 covers 13 residues. The germline gives CDR1 MGHRA, CDR2 YSYEKL. The V end lost 3 bases, the J end lost 4 bases, and 9 bases lay between the germline ends. CDR3 region: CASSQEGTYGYTF. The CDR3 DNA reads as TGCGCCAGCAGCCAGGAGGGGACCTATGGCTACACCTTC.

The chain joins TRBV9 to TRBJ1-1, with 12 bases lining up with TRBD1. The germline gives CDR1 SGDLS, CDR2 YYNGEE. The CDR3 totals 19 residues. The trim removed 4 bases at V and 1 base at J, leaving 14 bases unmatched. The CDR3 DNA sequence: TGTGCCAGCAGCCTCGGGACAGGGGGCAGGGCAGGGGGGAACACTGAAGCTTTCTTT. Translating it yields CASSLGTGGRAGGNTEAFF.

In its sample, this clonotype was seen a few times. The rearrangement links TRBV7-2 to TRBJ2-2; 10 nucleotides line up with TRBD2. The V gene's germline CDR1 is SGHTA and CDR2 FQGNSA. CDR3 length: 16 amino acids. The ends lost 5 bases at V and 4 bases at J; junction bases unmatched: 7. CDR3 sequence reads: CASSRSGGAGTGELFF. CDR3 DNA: TGTGCCAGCAGCCGAAGCGGGGGGGCGGGCACCGGGGAGCTGTTTTTT.

This clonotype has only a few counts. The rearrangement links TRBV3-1 to TRBJ2-5; D might be TRBD1 or TRBD2, each matching 5 bases. The CDR3 contains 12 residues. V lost 3 bases to trimming and J lost 7 bases, with 9 bases between them. The germline CDR1 and CDR2 sequences are LGHDT and YNNKEL (reference sequence). In DNA form, the CDR3 reads TGTGCCAGCAGCCAGCCCGGGGCGACCCAGTACTTC. Its protein is CASSQPGATQYF.

This clonotype was counted between two and nine times. The chain uses TRBV29-1 and TRBJ1-1, with 7 bases lining up with TRBD1. The germline CDR1 and CDR2 sequences are SQVTM and ANQGSEA. The V gene end was trimmed by 4 bases and the J gene end by 4 bases; junction bases not matched to a gene: 9. The CDR3 has 14 residues. The CDR3 sequence is CSVARQGGTTEAFF. The DNA for the CDR3 is TGCAGCGTTGCGAGGCAGGGGGGGACCACTGAAGCTTTCTTT.

This clonotype was recorded a few times. The J gene is TRBJ1-6, the V gene TRBV12-3 or TRBV12-4, with 9 bases fitting TRBD1. V gave up 4 bases and J gave up 0 bases; unmatched junction bases: 4. The CDR3 is made up of 17 amino acids. CDR3 coding DNA: TGTGCCAGCAGTTGGGGACAGGGAAGCTCCTATAATTCACCCCTCCACTTT. It is translated as CASSWGQGSSYNSPLHF.

The sample holds a few counts of this clonotype. The V gene is TRBV12-3 or TRBV12-4, the J gene TRBJ2-1; D possibly matches TRBD1 or TRBD2 (5 bases each). The CDR3 runs to 14 residues. The V end lost 7 bases, the J end lost 2 bases, and 12 bases lay between the germline ends. CDR3 loop: CASNPGPTYNEQFF. DNA of the CDR3: TGTGCCAGCAACCCGGGACCCACCTACAATGAGCAGTTCTTC.

This clonotype was observed at least ten times. The CDR3 spells CASSSLIQGSTDTQYF. CDR3 nucleotides: TGTGCCAGCAGTTCGCTGATACAGGGGTCCACAGATACGCAGTATTTT. The rearrangement joins TRBV28 to TRBJ2-3; the match to TRBD1 covers 7 bases. Germline lookup yields CDR1 MDHEN and CDR2 SYDVKM. The CDR3 is 16 residues long. Germline trimming cut 4 bases from V and 2 bases from J; bases unmatched to any gene: 9.

This sequence joins TRBV4-3 and TRBJ2-5; 13 bases fit TRBD2. Germline V gives CDR1 LGHNA, CDR2 YSLEER. After removal of 5 bases from V and 0 bases from J, the junction contained 0 bases not matched to a gene. CDR3 length: 15 amino acids. This chain's CDR3 is CASSGTSGNQETQYF. The CDR3 nucleotides are TGCGCCAGCAGCGGGACTAGCGGGAACCAAGAGACCCAGTACTTC.

The V and J genes are TRBV7-8 and TRBJ1-2, with 11 bases identical to TRBD1. This CDR3 has 16 amino acids. Germline V lookup: CDR1 SGHVS, CDR2 FQNEAQ. The ends lost 1 base at V and 8 bases at J; junction bases unmatched: 9. This chain's CDR3 is CASSLGAGTGGVGYTF. In DNA, the CDR3 is TGTGCCAGCAGCTTAGGCGCCGGGACAGGGGGTGTGGGCTACACCTTC.

This clonotype showed up just a few times. The chain has TRBV7-7 and TRBJ2-3; D is possibly TRBD2 (6 bases). V lost 1 base and J 7 bases, leaving 15 bases between the germline ends. CDR1 and CDR2 from the germline V gene are SSHAT and FNYEAQ (reference sequence). This CDR3 is 15 amino acids long. The CDR3 protein is CASSLGPGVRNTQYF. DNA for the CDR3: TGTGCCAGCAGCTTAGGTCCGGGAGTGAGAAATACGCAGTATTTT.

This clonotype was observed at least ten times. The V and J genes are TRBV6-6 and TRBJ1-1; possible D gene TRBD1, 5 bases. This CDR3 comprises 11 residues. CDR1 and CDR2 from the germline V gene are MNHNY and SVGAGI (reference sequence). Trimming took off 7 bases at V and 8 bases at J, with 11 bases between the two ends. The CDR3 sequence: CASTHEGEAFF. CDR3 DNA: TGTGCCAGCACCCACGAGGGGGAAGCTTTCTTT.

This clonotype was picked up a small number of times. The chain employs TRBV12-3 or TRBV12-4 and TRBJ1-4; D unresolved. The CDR3 consists of 13 residues. Trimming shortened V by 8 bases and J by 7 bases, and 14 bases separated the two germline ends. The CDR3 loop reads CASATRRIEKLFF. CDR3 in DNA: TGTGCCAGCGCAACCCGCAGAATTGAAAAACTGTTTTTT.

This clonotype was counted ten times or more. The V and J genes are TRBV18 and TRBJ2-5; no reliable D call. CDR3 length: 14 amino acids. The V gene lost 3 bases and the J gene lost 2 bases, with 10 bases spanning the gap. The germline V gene has CDR1 KGHSH and CDR2 LQKENI. The CDR3 nucleotides read TGTGCCAGCTCACCTGGGGTACGACAAGAGACCCAGTACTTC. This gives the protein CASSPGVRQETQYF.

This clonotype was seen ten or more times. The gene calls are TRBV29-1 and TRBJ1-1; TRBD1 might be the D (6 bases). V lost 4 bases to trimming and J lost 1 base, with 10 bases between them. The CDR3 has 13 amino acids. Germline values: CDR1 SQVTM, CDR2 ANQGSEA. CDR3 residues: CSVAGARNTEAFF. The CDR3 coding sequence is TGCAGCGTTGCGGGGGCGAGGAACACTGAAGCTTTCTTT.

This clonotype has at least ten counts. The chain uses TRBV7-9 and TRBJ2-7, with D possibly being TRBD1 or TRBD2 (5 bases each). The CDR3 loop spans 16 amino acids. V gave up 1 base and J gave up 2 bases, with 15 bases separating them. Germline V lookup: CDR1 SEHNR, CDR2 FQNEAQ (reference sequence). CDR3 region: CASSLVVWGKTYEQYF. DNA of the CDR3: TGTGCCAGCAGCTTAGTGGTCTGGGGGAAAACCTACGAGCAGTACTTC. Filled out from reference TRBV7-9 and TRBJ2-7, the complete variable domain reads DTGVSQNPRHKITKRGQNVTFRCDPISEHNRLYWYRQTLGQGPEFLTYFQNEAQLEKSRLLSDRFSAERPKGSFSTLEIQRTEQGDSAMYLCASSLVVWGKTYEQYFGPGTRLTVT.

This clonotype was observed at least ten times. This sequence joins TRBV20-1 and TRBJ2-7; TRBD2 matches 11 bases. Germline V gives CDR1 DFQATT, CDR2 SNEGSKA (reference sequence). The CDR3 has 14 amino acids. V was clipped by 5 bases and J by 7 bases; unmatched bases: 10. The CDR3 sequence is CSAATLAGVGEQYF. The CDR3 nucleotides read TGCAGTGCTGCAACACTAGCGGGAGTGGGTGAGCAGTACTTC.

The CDR3 is CASSLGSRSTEAFF. Here the CDR3 DNA reads TGTGCCAGCAGCTTAGGGAGTCGCAGCACTGAAGCTTTCTTT. This chain joins TRBV7-2 and TRBJ1-1; no firm D call. Deletions cut 1 base from V and 4 bases from J, with 10 bases between. The CDR3 has 14 amino acids. The germline CDR1 and CDR2 sequences are SGHTA and FQGNSA.